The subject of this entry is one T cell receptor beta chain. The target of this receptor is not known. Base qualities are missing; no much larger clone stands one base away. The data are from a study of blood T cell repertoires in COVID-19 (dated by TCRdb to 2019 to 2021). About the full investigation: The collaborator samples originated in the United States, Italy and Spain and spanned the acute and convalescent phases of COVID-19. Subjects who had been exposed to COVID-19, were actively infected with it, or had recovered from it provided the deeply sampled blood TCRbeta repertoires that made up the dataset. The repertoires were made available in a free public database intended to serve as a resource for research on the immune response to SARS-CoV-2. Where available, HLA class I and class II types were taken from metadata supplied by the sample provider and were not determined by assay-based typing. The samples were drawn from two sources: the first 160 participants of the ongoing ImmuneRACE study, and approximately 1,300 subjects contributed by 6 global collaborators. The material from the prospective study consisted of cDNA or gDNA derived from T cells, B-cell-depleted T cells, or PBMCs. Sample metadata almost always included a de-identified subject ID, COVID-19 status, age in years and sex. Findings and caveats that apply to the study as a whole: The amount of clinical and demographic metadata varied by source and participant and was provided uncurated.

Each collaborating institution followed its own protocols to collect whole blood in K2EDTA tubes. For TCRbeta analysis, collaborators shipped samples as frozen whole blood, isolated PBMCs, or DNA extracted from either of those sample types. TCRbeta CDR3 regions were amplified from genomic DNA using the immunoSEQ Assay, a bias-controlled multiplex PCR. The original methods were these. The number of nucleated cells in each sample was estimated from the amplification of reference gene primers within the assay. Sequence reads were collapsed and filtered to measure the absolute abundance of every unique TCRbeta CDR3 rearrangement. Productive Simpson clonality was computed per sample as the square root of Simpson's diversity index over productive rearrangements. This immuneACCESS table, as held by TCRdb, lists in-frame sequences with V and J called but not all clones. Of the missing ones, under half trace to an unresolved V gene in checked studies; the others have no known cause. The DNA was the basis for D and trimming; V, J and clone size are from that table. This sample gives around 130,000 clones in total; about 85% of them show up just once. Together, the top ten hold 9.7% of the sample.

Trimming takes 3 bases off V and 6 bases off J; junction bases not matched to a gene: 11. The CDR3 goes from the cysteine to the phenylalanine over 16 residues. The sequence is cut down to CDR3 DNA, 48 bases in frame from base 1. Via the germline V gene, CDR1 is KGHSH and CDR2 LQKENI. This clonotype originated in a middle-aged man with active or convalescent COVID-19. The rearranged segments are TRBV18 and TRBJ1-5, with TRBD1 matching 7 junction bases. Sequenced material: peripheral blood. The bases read TGTGCCAGCTCACCCCCTCCGGGACAGTTTTTTCAGCCCCAGCATTTT. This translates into CASSPPPGQFFQPQHF.